The next 23 T cell receptor beta chains were all read from a single sample in a study of blood T cells in healthy people across ages. Primed by a sample-barcoded 5' primer and a J-beta primer mix, a second PCR proceeded for about 7 to 11 cycles. TCRdb independently ran MiXCR on the 5' RACE reads; one entry per CDR3 protein. Of more than 650,000 distinct CDR3 sequences listed, around 24% were seen once; the top ten hold about 3%. This sample was shared with a second study, whose subject was T cells of mothers and their children.

Specimen: blood. All receptors derive from a boy aged 10-17 years in good health.

The rearrangement joins TRBV12-3 or TRBV12-4 to TRBJ1-5; D gene uncertain. The CDR3 is made up of 11 amino acids. V lost 8 bases and J lost 9, with 11 bases in between. In nucleotides, the CDR3 is TGTGCCAGCGGAAGCGCGGGGCCCCAGCATTTT. Protein sequence: CASGSAGPQHF.

The CDR3, as DNA: TGCAGTGCTAGGCTTTCCGGGACGGATAAAAACATTCAGTACTTC. Its protein is CSARLSGTDKNIQYF. The chain joins TRBV20-1 to TRBJ2-4, with D perhaps assigned TRBD1 or TRBD2 (5 bases each). The CDR3 totals 15 residues. CDR1 DFQATT and CDR2 SNEGSKA come from the germline V gene (reference sequence). The ends were cut back, 3 bases at V and 4 bases at J, with 16 bases in the middle.

CDR3: CASSPGGSLMGAFF. CDR3 nucleotides: TGTGCCAGCAGCCCAGGGGGATCCTTAATGGGAGCTTTCTTT. The genes are TRBV7-9 and TRBJ1-1; TRBD1 agrees at 7 bases. This CDR3 contains 14 residues. Germline assignment: CDR1 SEHNR and CDR2 FQNEAQ (reference sequence). The V and J ends lost 5 bases and 10 bases, in that order; junction bases with no gene match: 13.

The rearrangement joins TRBV7-6 to TRBJ1-4, with 8 bases aligning to TRBD1. Germline V gene sequence: CDR1 SGHVS, CDR2 FNYEAQ. Losses at the gene ends were 7 bases for V and 8 bases for J; bases not matched to a gene: 9. The CDR3 is 14 amino acids. The CDR3 DNA reads as TGTGCCAGCACCACCAGGGGGCTAGGGGAAAAACTGTTTTTT. Protein product: CASTTRGLGEKLFF. Looking up the rest from reference TRBV7-6 and TRBJ1-4 gives the full variable domain: GAGVSQSPRYKVTKRGQDVALRCDPISGHVSLYWYRQALGQGPEFLTYFNYEAQQDKSGLPNDRFSAERPEGSISTLTIQRTEQRDSAMYRCASTTRGLGEKLFFGSGTQLSVL.

The CDR3 reads CASFPRNSYNEQFF. For the CDR3, the DNA is TGTGCCAGCTTCCCCAGAAACTCCTACAATGAGCAGTTCTTC. The rearrangement uses TRBV6-5 and TRBJ2-1; D is undetermined. Germline-derived CDR1 and CDR2 are MNHEY and SVGAGI. Trimming shortened V by 8 bases and J by 0 bases, and 11 bases separated the two germline ends. The CDR3 has 14 amino acids.

V gene TRBV5-1 combines with J gene TRBJ1-3; D unclear. V was pared by 1 base and J by 2 bases, with 13 bases between. CDR3 length: 16 amino acids. The germline gives CDR1 SGHRS, CDR2 YFSETQ. The CDR3 region has the DNA TGCGCCAGCAGCTTGTCTCCAGTCCTAACTGGAAACACCATATATTTT. Translated, it gives CASSLSPVLTGNTIYF.

This clonotype showed up just a few times. A junction end diverges from the germline sequence, so it may reflect a read error. J is TRBJ2-5 and V is TRBV28, with D maybe TRBD1 (6 bases). The DNA end is more similar to TRBJ2-1, so the J call may be wrong. The V gene's germline CDR1 is MDHEN and CDR2 SYDVKM. The CDR3 totals 17 residues. Here the CDR3 DNA reads TGTACCAGCAGCTCACCACCGTACAGGGCCCCCTACAATGAGCAGTTCTTC. It yields the protein CTSSSPPYRAPYNEQFF.

This clonotype was observed a handful of times. The chain has TRBV24-1 and TRBJ2-5; TRBD1 matches 8 bases. The DNA end favors TRBJ2-7, so the J call may be wrong. Germline V gives CDR1 KGHDR, CDR2 SFDVKD. The CDR3 has 15 residues. In DNA, the CDR3 is TGTGCCACCAGTAGAGGAACAGGGGGATCCTACGAGCAGTACTTC. Translating it yields CATSRGTGGSYEQYF.

The rearrangement uses TRBV25-1 and TRBJ1-2, with D unclear. Trimming took off 0 bases at V and 4 bases at J, with 0 bases between the two ends. Germline CDR1 is MGHDK and CDR2 is SYGVNS. The CDR3 extends over 11 amino acids. The CDR3 coding sequence is TGTGCCAGCAGTGAATACTATGGCTACACCTTC. Translation gives CASSEYYGYTF.

The rearrangement uses TRBV15 and TRBJ1-1; no clear D. Germline V gene lookup returns CDR1 LNHNV and CDR2 YYDKDF (reference sequence). CDR3 length: 16 amino acids. V lost 1 base, J lost 3 bases, and 15 bases lay in between. CDR3: CATSRVRADRDTEAFF. CDR3 coding DNA: TGTGCCACCAGCAGAGTCAGAGCTGATCGCGACACTGAAGCTTTCTTT.

This clonotype was seen a few times. V gene TRBV6-1 combines with J gene TRBJ2-3; 8 bases map to TRBD1. Per germline, CDR1 MNHNS and CDR2 SASEGT. The CDR3 length is 17 residues. After removal of 4 bases from V and 0 bases from J, the junction contained 9 bases not matched to a gene. The CDR3 loop reads CASSGTGLKSSTDTQYF. The CDR3 DNA is TGTGCCAGCAGTGGGACAGGGCTTAAGTCTAGCACAGATACGCAGTATTTT.

The V gene is TRBV2, the J gene TRBJ1-1, with D tentatively TRBD1 (5 bases). The CDR3 is made up of 14 amino acids. The germline V and J ends were trimmed by 4 bases and 2 bases, with 11 bases remaining between them. Per germline, CDR1 SNHLY and CDR2 FYNNEI. DNA of the CDR3: TGTGCCAGCAGTGCTCAGGGAGCCAACACTGAAGCTTTCTTT. Translated, it gives CASSAQGANTEAFF.

This chain uses TRBV28 with TRBJ2-1, with 8 bases identical to TRBD1. The DNA matches TRBJ2-5 better at its end, which makes the J call doubtful. This CDR3 comprises 15 residues. Germline CDR1 and CDR2: MDHEN and SYDVKM. The CDR3, as DNA: TGTGCCAGCAGGAAAGGACAGGGAGGTCAAGAGACCCAGTACTTC. As protein: CASRKGQGGQETQYF.

The chain combines TRBV20-1 with TRBJ2-4; TRBD1 matches 9 bases. Trimming removed 6 bases from V and 2 bases from J; junction bases left unmatched: 14. The CDR3 length is 17 residues. Per germline, CDR1 DFQATT and CDR2 SNEGSKA (reference sequence). The CDR3 nucleotides read TGCAGTGCGCCTGATCAGGGACAGGGTATGACCAAAAACATTCAGTACTTC. Translating it yields CSAPDQGQGMTKNIQYF.

The chain is built from TRBV15 and TRBJ1-3, with D uncertain. The germline V gene has CDR1 LNHNV and CDR2 YYDKDF (reference sequence). The CDR3 runs to 15 residues. V was trimmed by 1 base and J by 0 bases, leaving 7 bases between them. CDR3 nucleotide sequence: TGTGCCACCAGCAGAGGAGCATACTCTGGAAACACCATATATTTT. Its translation: CATSRGAYSGNTIYF.

This chain links TRBV20-1 with TRBJ1-1, with TRBD1 as a possible D gene (5 bases). CDR1 and CDR2 (germline): DFQATT, SNEGSKA (reference sequence). The CDR3 totals 14 residues. The V gene lost 2 bases and the J gene lost 1 base, with 11 bases spanning the gap. In nucleotides, the CDR3 is TGCAGTGCTAGATCAGGACAAACGAACACTGAAGCTTTCTTT. It encodes CSARSGQTNTEAFF.

The chain is built from TRBV11-2 and TRBJ1-1; no firm D call. This CDR3 region has 15 residues. Germline V gives CDR1 SGHAT, CDR2 FQNNGV. V lost 4 bases to trimming and J lost 7 bases, with 19 bases between them. CDR3 protein: CASSSQLIGSGEAFF. The CDR3 DNA sequence: TGTGCCAGCAGCTCGCAATTGATAGGGTCGGGTGAAGCTTTCTTT.

The gene calls are TRBV20-1 and TRBJ2-5; D is uncertain. CDR1 and CDR2 from the germline V gene are DFQATT and SNEGSKA (reference sequence). This CDR3 spans 15 amino acids. CDR3 nucleotide sequence: TGCAGCGCCGCCCTTCTAGGGTCGGTCTCAGAGACCCAGTACTTC. This translates into CSAALLGSVSETQYF.

This clonotype was seen a handful of times. The rearrangement links TRBV30 to TRBJ2-1; TRBD2 aligns across 10 bases. The germline V gene encodes CDR1 GTSNPN and CDR2 SVGIG (reference sequence). This CDR3 contains 17 residues. V lost 4 bases to trimming and J lost 1 base; unmatched junction nucleotides: 10. This chain's CDR3 is CAWIARSGGASYNEQFF. The CDR3 region has the DNA TGTGCCTGGATCGCGAGGAGCGGGGGGGCGTCCTACAATGAGCAGTTCTTC.

The chain carries TRBV5-1 and TRBJ1-1; D is perhaps TRBD1 (5 bases). V lost 4 bases, J lost 2 bases, and 12 bases lay in between. This CDR3 has 14 residues. The germline V gene encodes CDR1 SGHRS and CDR2 YFSETQ. CDR3 protein: CASSGAGTNTEAFF. As DNA, the CDR3 is TGCGCCAGCAGCGGGGCAGGAACCAACACTGAAGCTTTCTTT. The full variable domain, in which reference TRBV5-1 and TRBJ1-1 provide the parts outside the CDR3, is KAGVTQTPRYLIKTRGQQVTLSCSPISGHRSVSWYQQTPGQGLQFLFEYFSETQRNKGNFPGRFSGRQFSNSRSEMNVSTLELGDSALYLCASSGAGTNTEAFFGQGTRLTVV.

In this sample, this clonotype turned up once. A read error may be the cause here, since a much bigger clone is one base away. This chain uses TRBV13 with TRBJ2-2; possibly TRBD1 or TRBD2 for D (7 bases each). This CDR3 contains 16 residues. The V gene's germline CDR1 is PRHDT and CDR2 FYEKMQ (reference sequence). CDR3 region: CASSFNGLGGGGELLF. The DNA of the CDR3 is TGTGCCAGCAGCTTTAACGGACTAGGGGGCGGCGGGGAGCTGTTATTT.

V usage is TRBV28 and J usage is TRBJ1-6; the D gene is possibly TRBD1 (6 bases). Per germline, CDR1 MDHEN and CDR2 SYDVKM. This CDR3 has 14 amino acids. Trimming cost V 7 bases and J 10 bases, with 17 bases left between them. CDR3 sequence reads: CASTPSPGESPLHF. CDR3 coding DNA: TGTGCCAGCACCCCATCCCCAGGGGAGTCACCCCTCCACTTT.

The V call is TRBV20-1, the J call TRBJ2-3; D gene unclear. Germline V gene data show CDR1 as DFQATT and CDR2 as SNEGSKA (reference sequence). The CDR3 sequence is 13 residues long. Trimming stripped 0 bases from V and 4 bases from J, with 8 bases between. The DNA for the CDR3 is TGCAGTGCTAGAGATTTGCTAGCAGATACGCAGTATTTT. Translation gives CSARDLLADTQYF.